This section outlines one T cell receptor (beta chain) sequence together with its context. The antigen remains unidentified. The source of the sample is a study of blood T cells in healthy people across ages. Using a J-beta primer mix together with a sample-barcoded 5' primer, a second PCR was run for 7 to 11 cycles. In TCRdb, the 5' RACE reads were re-called with MiXCR into one record per CDR3 protein. The repertoire includes around 1.5 million distinct CDR3 sequences, approximately 38% of them detected once, and 7.9% sits in the top ten. V gave up 3 bases and J gave up 7 bases; unmatched junction bases: 7. The CDR3 contains 15 residues. Looked up from germline, CDR1 is SGDLS and CDR2 is YYNGEE. General study results and limits: Older age coincided with a roughly linear decline in TCR beta diversity per million T cells.

The sample, around 10 milliliters of peripheral blood, was drawn from each donor. Source material: blood. This receptor was obtained from a woman aged 18-30 years in good health. The chain has TRBV9 and TRBJ1-5, with 10 bases aligning to TRBD1. In DNA, the CDR3 is TGTGCCAGCAGCGCCGAGACAGGGGGCCACCAGCCCCAGCATTTT. Amino acid sequence: CASSAETGGHQPQHF.